This TCR beta chain was obtained from a study of patients and donors after allogeneic stem cell transplantation. One entry per CDR3 protein, called by TCRdb with MiXCR from the RT-PCR reads. The table lists roughly 940,000 distinct CDR3 sequences, roughly 18% of them singletons. As to this clonotype: A much larger clone lies a single base off, so this may be a read error.

The clonotype was recovered from a human donor who was either an allogeneic HSCT recipient or a stem cell or donor lymphocyte infusion donor (not recorded which). It is not recorded whose cells these are; they may come from a transplant donor. Source material: blood, either unsorted or a sorted T cell fraction (not recorded which).

The CDR3 sequence is CASSPQGEYEQYF. The CDR3 bases are TGTGCCAGCAGCCCACAAGGGGAATACGAGCAGTACTTC. The chain links TRBV5-5 to TRBJ2-7; a possible D gene is TRBD1 (5 bases). CDR3 length: 13 amino acids. Trimming removed 4 bases at V and 4 bases at J, with 12 bases between. Germline CDR1 and CDR2: SGHKS and YYEKEE (reference sequence).